This TCR beta chain was retrieved from a study of PD-1 blockade in classical Hodgkin lymphoma. Across the study: The study gave patients nivolumab 3 mg/kg intravenously every 2 weeks. Findings and caveats of the study: Newly diagnosed patients had baseline TCR diversity that was reportedly lower than that of healthy donors. Those achieving complete response showed baseline diversity like newly diagnosed patients.

Some clones are missing from TCRdb's copy, which holds only in-frame ones; the method was immunoSEQ multiplex PCR. This table holds 45,000 or so clones, 85% to 90% found once. This clone was detected once. Antigen: not known. Trimming took off 1 base at V and 6 bases at J, with 14 bases between the two ends. Germline CDR1 reads SGHRS; CDR2 reads YFSETQ. This CDR3 spans 15 amino acids. Every patient experienced relapse after autologous stem cell transplantation, and brentuximab vedotin exposure varied. The patients, who had relapsed/refractory classical Hodgkin lymphoma, achieved best responses of complete response, partial response or progressive disease.

The specimen comprised peripheral blood mononuclear cells (PBMCs), sampled at baseline. This sequence joins TRBV5-1 and TRBJ2-1, with D perhaps matching TRBD2 (6 bases). The TCR comes from a human donor with classical Hodgkin lymphoma. In DNA form, the CDR3 reads TGCGCCAGCAGCTTGCCAGGGTCTAGCGCCAATGAGCAGTTCTTC. This translates into CASSLPGSSANEQFF.